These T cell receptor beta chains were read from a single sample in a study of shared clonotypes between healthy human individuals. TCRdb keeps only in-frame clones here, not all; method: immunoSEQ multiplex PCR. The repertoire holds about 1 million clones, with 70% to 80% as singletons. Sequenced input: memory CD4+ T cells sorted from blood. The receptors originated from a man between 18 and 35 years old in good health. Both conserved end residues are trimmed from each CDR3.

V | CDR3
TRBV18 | ASSPPGTGSTYEQY
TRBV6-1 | ASSESSWTQY
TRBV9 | ASSVESRDTQY
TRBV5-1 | ASRPDPGQSSSPLH
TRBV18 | ASSPEATLEQY
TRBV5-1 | ASSPQGARTEAF
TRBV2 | ASSGPGLAGGRGEQF
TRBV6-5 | ASSSRGSVSDEQY
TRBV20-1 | SGTDSYEQY
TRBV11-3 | ASSLGDGGYEQY
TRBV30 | AWRGTQAGNTIY
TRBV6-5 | ASSYSGGEPQH
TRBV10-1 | ASSERGKYEQY
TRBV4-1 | ASSQDLRTGAEAF
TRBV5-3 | ARSSRTSGSVTGELF
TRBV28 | ASSFDLGHGSPLH
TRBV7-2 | ASSSLAGLQSEQF